Given below is one TCR beta chain in context. TCRdb reprocessed the 5' RACE reads and reports one entry per CDR3 protein, with no DNA. This sample's clone table lists around 410,000 distinct CDR3 sequences. The CDR3 spans 13 residues. Germline-derived CDR1 and CDR2 are ENHRY and SYGVKD. These data are taken from a study of monozygotic twins with inflammatory bowel disease. Source material: blood. V gene TRBV10-3 combines with J gene TRBJ1-2; the D gene TCRdb calls, TRBD1, cannot be checked with no DNA. The sequence was collected from a human donor with ulcerative colitis or Crohn's disease, or a healthy co-twin of an affected twin (not recorded which). Here the CDR3 reads CAISPGGQGGYTF.